The 24 T cell receptor beta chains below were found in one sample sequenced in a study of blood T cell repertoires in COVID-19. Profiling relied on immunoSEQ multiplex PCR, and the TCRdb table lists in-frame clones only, not all of them. The sample holds over 100,000 clones, 70% to 90% seen once. The sequenced sample was peripheral blood. The receptor set was obtained from a man aged 50 or older with active COVID-19.

The gene calls are TRBV2 and TRBJ1-6, with D perhaps matching TRBD1 (5 bases). The CDR3 length is 14 residues. V was shortened by 6 bases and J by 9 bases, with 15 bases between the two germline ends. Germline V lookup: CDR1 SNHLY, CDR2 FYNNEI. CDR3 in DNA: TGTGCCAGCAGCACGGGGGGGGGACCTTCACCCCTCCACTTT. As protein: CASSTGGGPSPLHF. The full variable domain, completed using reference TRBV2 and TRBJ1-6, is EPEVTQTPSHQVTQMGQEVILRCVPISNHLYFYWYRQILGQKVEFLVSFYNNEISEKSEIFDDQFSVERPDGSNFTLKIRSTKLEDSAMYFCASSTGGGPSPLHFGNGTRLTVT.

The chain joins TRBV6-5 to TRBJ2-1; tentatively, D is TRBD2 (6 bases). The CDR3 totals 15 residues. Germline values: CDR1 MNHEY, CDR2 SVGAGI. The V end was cut by 0 bases, the J end by 7 bases, with 13 bases between. CDR3 loop: CASSYSDGTPNEQFF. CDR3 sequence (DNA): TGTGCCAGCAGTTACTCAGATGGGACTCCGAATGAGCAGTTCTTC.

This chain connects TRBV29-1 to TRBJ1-3; D not certain. The CDR3 totals 15 residues. The germline V gene encodes CDR1 SQVTM and CDR2 ANQGSEA. CDR3: CGYSSGFVTGNTIYF. In DNA form, the CDR3 reads TGCGGATACTCTTCGGGTTTTGTCACTGGAAACACCATATATTTT. Drawing the rest from reference TRBV29-1 and TRBJ1-3, the complete variable domain is SAVISQKPSRDICQRGTSLTIQCQVDSQVTMMFWYRQQPGQSLTLIATANQGSEATYESGFVIDKFPISRPNLTFSTLTVSNMSPEDSSIYLCGYSSGFVTGNTIYFGEGSWLTVV.

The chain links TRBV29-1 to TRBJ1-2; no clear D gene. CDR3 length equals 13 residues. V lost 5 bases and J lost 8, with 18 bases in between. Germline CDR1 is SQVTM and CDR2 is ANQGSEA. The CDR3 loop reads CSVNPRAGEGYTF. As DNA, the CDR3 is TGCAGCGTTAACCCCCGCGCGGGAGAAGGCTACACCTTC. Looking up the rest from reference TRBV29-1 and TRBJ1-2 gives the full variable domain: SAVISQKPSRDICQRGTSLTIQCQVDSQVTMMFWYRQQPGQSLTLIATANQGSEATYESGFVIDKFPISRPNLTFSTLTVSNMSPEDSSIYLCSVNPRAGEGYTFGSGTRLTVV.

V gene TRBV18 combines with J gene TRBJ1-2, with a weak D call TRBD1 (6 bases). Germline-derived CDR1 and CDR2 are KGHSH and LQKENI. The length of the CDR3 is 12 residues. V gave up 3 bases and J gave up 7 bases, with 9 bases separating them. In DNA form, the CDR3 reads TGTGCCAGCTCACCCCCGACAGGTGGCTACACCTTC. Protein sequence: CASSPPTGGYTF.

The J gene is TRBJ2-5, the V gene TRBV19, with D perhaps matching TRBD2 (6 bases). With 4 bases removed from V and 7 bases from J, the gap between germline ends came to 16 bases. Germline CDR1 and CDR2: LNHDA and SQIVND (reference sequence). The CDR3 extends over 14 amino acids. CDR3 region: CASSKYRRGGTQYF. The CDR3 DNA is TGTGCCAGTAGTAAATACAGGCGGGGTGGGACCCAGTACTTC.

The chain employs TRBV5-4 and TRBJ1-1, with 7 bases lining up with TRBD1. Germline CDR1 and CDR2: SGHNT and YYREEE (reference sequence). V dropped 1 base and J dropped 5; count of bases not matched to a gene: 8. This CDR3 has 15 residues. CDR3 nucleotide sequence: TGTGCCAGCAGCTTGAAGGGGGCGCTGGGGACTGAAGCTTTCTTT. It translates to CASSLKGALGTEAFF.

This chain joins TRBV28 and TRBJ2-3; D not resolved. Trimming took off 2 bases at V and 0 bases at J, with 6 bases between the two ends. Germline loops: CDR1 MDHEN, CDR2 SYDVKM. The CDR3 consists of 14 residues. CDR3 bases: TGTGCCAGCAGTTTAGGTGGCAGCACAGATACGCAGTATTTT. Residues: CASSLGGSTDTQYF.

About this clone: A read error may account for a junction end that differs from germline. V gene TRBV7-7 combines with J gene TRBJ2-5; the match to TRBD2 covers 11 bases. Germline values: CDR1 SSHAT, CDR2 FNYEAQ (reference sequence). This CDR3 comprises 15 residues. This CDR3 is CASSKTSGEVETQYF. The CDR3 nucleotides are TGTGCTAGCAGCAAGACTAGCGGGGAGGTGGAGACCCAGTACTTC.

V and J are TRBV6-6 and TRBJ2-7, with 10 bases identical to TRBD2. Unmatched junction bases numbered 6, after V lost 4 bases and J lost 3 bases. The CDR3 contains 15 residues. The germline gives CDR1 MNHNY, CDR2 SVGAGI (reference sequence). This CDR3 is CASSSQRGGHYEQYF. CDR3 DNA sequence: TGTGCCAGCAGTTCCCAGCGGGGGGGCCACTACGAGCAGTACTTC.

The chain combines TRBV19 with TRBJ2-5, with TRBD2 identical over 7 bases. This CDR3 is built from 15 residues. V shed 9 bases, J shed 3 bases, and the junction held 13 bases outside the gene matches. Germline V gives CDR1 LNHDA, CDR2 SQIVND (reference sequence). DNA for the CDR3: TGTGCCAGCTCCGGAGCCGGGCGGGGGAAAGAGACCCAGTACTTC. This translates into CASSGAGRGKETQYF.

With respect to this clone: The junction and the germline gene differ at one end; a read error may be behind it. This chain connects TRBV6-6 to TRBJ1-4, with D tentatively TRBD1 (6 bases). The germline V gene encodes CDR1 MNHNY and CDR2 SVGAGI (reference sequence). CDR3 length: 11 residues. The CDR3: CASRGGGGSGF. The CDR3 bases are TGTGCCAGCAGGGGGGGAGGGGGTTCCGGGTTT.

This chain links TRBV28 with TRBJ2-7, with D possibly TRBD1 on 6 matching bases. Germline loops: CDR1 MDHEN, CDR2 SYDVKM. V lost 5 bases and J 3 bases, leaving 17 bases between the germline ends. This CDR3 comprises 15 residues. The CDR3 region has the DNA TGTGCCAGCAGTCCCGGACAGAAACAACACTACGAGCAGTACTTC. Its translation: CASSPGQKQHYEQYF.

This chain links TRBV19 with TRBJ2-7; D unresolved. Trimming pared 10 bases from V and 0 bases from J, leaving 13 bases between. Germline CDR1 and CDR2: LNHDA and SQIVND (reference sequence). The CDR3 is 13 amino acids. CDR3 sequence (DNA): TGTGCCACTCTAGACTGGTTCTCCTACGAGCAGTACTTC. Its translation: CATLDWFSYEQYF.

The genes are TRBV30 and TRBJ2-4, with D tentatively TRBD1 (6 bases). V shed 5 bases and J shed 9 bases, with 14 bases lying between them. CDR1 and CDR2 (germline): GTSNPN, SVGIG (reference sequence). This CDR3 spans 12 amino acids. Here the CDR3 reads CAWETGSRIQYF. Written as DNA, the CDR3 is TGTGCCTGGGAGACAGGCTCGCGCATTCAGTACTTC.

This clone showed up just once. The genes are TRBV10-3 and TRBJ2-1; TRBD2 matches at 7 bases. Germline trimming cut 10 bases from V and 4 bases from J; bases unmatched to any gene: 7. From germline, CDR1 is ENHRY and CDR2 SYGVKD. The CDR3 is 13 residues long. The CDR3 protein is CATGPGGYNEQFF. CDR3 in DNA: TGTGCCACCGGGCCGGGGGGTTACAATGAGCAGTTCTTC.

The rearrangement uses TRBV10-2 and TRBJ1-5, with 10 bases that match TRBD1. Germline trimming cut 6 bases from V and 0 bases from J; bases unmatched to any gene: 2. CDR1 is WSHSY and CDR2 is SAAADI in the germline V gene. The CDR3 is made up of 15 amino acids. CDR3: CASRTGGVSNQPQHF. CDR3 coding DNA: TGCGCCAGCAGGACAGGGGGCGTTAGCAATCAGCCCCAGCATTTT.

Only one count was recorded for this clone. The genes are TRBV5-4 and TRBJ1-3; the D is unclear. The germline CDR1 and CDR2 sequences are SGHNT and YYREEE (reference sequence). With 5 bases removed from V and 16 bases from J, the gap between germline ends came to 22 bases. This CDR3 spans 13 amino acids. CDR3 in DNA: TGTGCCAGCAGTCACCGGTCTGCCGGTGCCCGGTATTTT. Its translation: CASSHRSAGARYF.

The chain joins TRBV7-9 to TRBJ1-2, with D unclear. With 4 bases removed from V and 2 bases from J, the gap between germline ends came to 11 bases. The CDR3 is 14 amino acids. CDR1 and CDR2 from the germline V gene are SEHNR and FQNEAQ (reference sequence). As DNA, the CDR3 is TGTGCCAGCAGCTCGTCTGCTATCAACTATGGCTACACCTTC. Residues: CASSSSAINYGYTF.

This sequence joins TRBV4-1 and TRBJ1-6; D remains unclear. Trimming took off 0 bases at V and 11 bases at J, with 17 bases between the two ends. The CDR3 contains 16 residues. In germline, CDR1 is MGHRA, CDR2 YSYEKL. The CDR3 DNA is TGCGCCAGCAGCCAAGATCCCGGCACCGTGGGAGCACCCCTCCACTTT. It is translated as CASSQDPGTVGAPLHF.

This rearrangement joins TRBV3-1 (or the pseudogene TRBV3-2) to TRBJ2-1; perhaps TRBD2 as D (5 bases). The V end lost 4 bases, the J end lost 1 base, and 11 bases lay between the germline ends. The CDR3 covers 15 residues. In germline, CDR1 is LGHDT, CDR2 YNNKEL (reference sequence). CDR3 nucleotide sequence: TGTGCCAGCAGCCGCCTGAGGGCATCCTACAATGAGCAGTTCTTC. It translates to CASSRLRASYNEQFF.

As concerns this clone: As the CDR3 is not closed by the conserved phenylalanine or tryptophan, this likely results from a read error. It is unclear where the CDR3 begins or ends on the DNA, so no DNA is shown, and the CDR3 is as TCRdb lists it. The rearrangement uses TRBV5-3 and TRBJ1-1. TRBV5-3 is recorded as an ORF, its role being uncertain. The CDR3 region is 8 residues in length, termini included. CDR3 sequence: CARSSEGR.

The chain employs TRBV5-1 and TRBJ2-3, with D possibly being TRBD2 (7 bases). The CDR3 is 15 residues long. Germline V lookup: CDR1 SGHRS, CDR2 YFSETQ. V was cut by 4 bases and J by 3 bases, with 15 bases left in between. CDR3 DNA: TGCGCCAGCAGCGCCGGGGGGCTCGGGACAGATACGCAGTATTTT. It encodes CASSAGGLGTDTQYF.

The chain is built from TRBV14 and TRBJ2-3; 8 positions match TRBD1. With 4 bases clipped from V and 1 base from J, the junction kept 1 base outside the gene matches. The CDR3 has 14 amino acids. Per germline, CDR1 SGHDN and CDR2 FVKESK. The CDR3 loop is CASSRGQGTDTQYF. The CDR3 nucleotides read TGTGCCAGCAGCCGGGGACAGGGCACAGATACGCAGTATTTT.